This entry lists 19 T cell receptor beta chains sequenced from one sample in a study of blood T cell repertoires in COVID-19. Sequencing used immunoSEQ multiplex PCR; TCRdb keeps in-frame clones, though not all of them. The table lists some 380,000 clones, around 91% of them singletons. The source material was peripheral blood. These receptor sequences come from a man aged 18 to 30 with active or convalescent COVID-19.

The V gene is TRBV4-3, the J gene TRBJ1-4, with 9 bases fitting TRBD1. This CDR3 spans 16 amino acids. Germline CDR1 reads LGHNA; CDR2 reads YSLEER. Losses at the gene ends were 0 bases for V and 7 bases for J; bases not matched to a gene: 6. The CDR3 is CASSQELGQGFEKLFF. The CDR3 DNA sequence: TGCGCCAGCAGCCAAGAACTGGGACAGGGTTTTGAAAAACTGTTTTTT.

The chain links TRBV7-9 to TRBJ1-1, with D perhaps TRBD1 (5 bases). The CDR3 loop spans 14 amino acids. Deletions cut 6 bases from V and 6 bases from J, with 17 bases between. Germline V gene lookup returns CDR1 SEHNR and CDR2 FQNEAQ (reference sequence). CDR3 residues: CASRAREVRAEAFF. CDR3 in DNA: TGTGCCAGCAGGGCCAGGGAAGTACGGGCTGAAGCTTTCTTT.

This clone was counted a few times. The chain employs TRBV21-1 and TRBJ1-3; whether TRBD1, the table's D call, matches the DNA was not checked. TRBV21-1 is designated a pseudogene. The CDR3 is made up of 16 amino acids. DNA for the CDR3: TGTGCCAGCAGCTTTTACAGGGATGGGTCTGGAAACACCATATATTTT. It is translated as CASSFYRDGSGNTIYF.

The chain carries TRBV7-8 and TRBJ2-1; tentative D call: TRBD1 (7 bases). Looked up from germline, CDR1 is SGHVS and CDR2 is FQNEAQ. The CDR3 is made up of 15 amino acids. V gave up 5 bases and J gave up 5 bases, with 16 bases separating them. The DNA of the CDR3 is TGTGCCAGCAGCCCTCGGAGGGGGCGGGACAATGAGCAGTTCTTC. It codes for CASSPRRGRDNEQFF.

The chain joins TRBV2 to TRBJ2-5, with TRBD1 as a possible D gene (6 bases). The CDR3 runs 15 residues. Germline lookup yields CDR1 SNHLY and CDR2 FYNNEI. V shed 0 bases and J shed 4 bases, with 12 bases lying between them. The CDR3 reads CASSEAGALGETQYF. CDR3 sequence (DNA): TGTGCCAGCAGTGAAGCGGGGGCCCTAGGAGAGACCCAGTACTTC.

This chain joins TRBV5-5 and TRBJ1-6; D possibly corresponds to TRBD1 (5 bases). V shed 0 bases and J shed 14 bases, with 9 bases lying between them. CDR1 and CDR2 from the germline V gene are SGHKS and YYEKEE (reference sequence). This CDR3 has 12 residues. For the CDR3, the DNA is TGTGCCAGCAGCTTGGGGGACTTTGCCCTCCACTTT. Residues: CASSLGDFALHF.

In the case of this clone: Compared with germline, one end of the junction differs, possibly owing to a read error. Written as DNA, the CDR3 is TGTGCCAGCAGGAAATACGGACTAACTGGGGCCAACGTGCTGACTTTC. Translation gives CASRKYGLTGANVLTF. The chain combines TRBV28 with TRBJ2-6; perhaps TRBD2 as D (6 bases). Looked up from germline, CDR1 is MDHEN and CDR2 is SYDVKM. This CDR3 contains 16 residues.

The rearrangement uses TRBV28 and TRBJ1-1, with unresolved D. This CDR3 is 12 amino acids long. Germline V lookup: CDR1 MDHEN, CDR2 SYDVKM. V lost 3 bases to trimming and J lost 6 bases, with 8 bases between them. The CDR3 nucleotides are TGTGCCAGCAGTTTGATCGACTCTGAAGCTTTCTTT. Translating gives CASSLIDSEAFF.

This clone was recorded only once. This chain connects TRBV7-3 to TRBJ2-7, with TRBD2 identical over 8 bases. J lost 2 bases, V lost 4 bases, and 1 base had no gene match. This CDR3 comprises 13 residues. Germline CDR1 is SGHTA and CDR2 is FQGTGA. Written as DNA, the CDR3 is TGTGCCAGCAGCTGGGGACTAGCCTACGAGCAGTACTTC. It specifies CASSWGLAYEQYF.

This chain connects TRBV19 to TRBJ2-3; 8 nucleotides align to TRBD2. Germline V CDR1 and CDR2: LNHDA, SQIVND (reference sequence). The J segment lost 6 bases and the V segment lost 10 bases, leaving 12 bases of the junction unmatched. The CDR3 runs 14 residues. This CDR3 is CATKEGGTRDTQYF. In nucleotides, the CDR3 is TGTGCCACAAAAGAAGGAGGGACTAGGGATACGCAGTATTTT.

The chain employs TRBV29-1 and TRBJ1-4, with D unclear. From germline, CDR1 is SQVTM and CDR2 ANQGSEA. This CDR3 is 13 amino acids long. V gave up 1 base and J gave up 2 bases, with 5 bases separating them. DNA for the CDR3: TGCAGCGTTGAAGGAGGCACTAATGAAAAACTGTTTTTT. Translation: CSVEGGTNEKLFF.

The V call is TRBV4-1, the J call TRBJ1-3; the D gene is possibly TRBD1 (5 bases). This CDR3 is built from 16 residues. The germline V gene has CDR1 MGHRA and CDR2 YSYEKL. Trimming removed 3 bases at V and 2 bases at J, with 14 bases between. In DNA form, the CDR3 reads TGCGCCAGCAGCCAGGGGGGAAGGGGCACTGGAAACACCATATATTTT. Protein product: CASSQGGRGTGNTIYF.

The chain has TRBV7-8 and TRBJ1-2; 10 bases fit TRBD1. CDR1 SGHVS and CDR2 FQNEAQ come from the germline V gene. The CDR3 runs to 17 residues. Losses at the gene ends were 2 bases for V and 3 bases for J; bases not matched to a gene: 9. The CDR3 region is CASSLNRDRGYDYGYTF. CDR3 sequence (DNA): TGTGCCAGCAGCTTAAACCGGGACAGGGGATATGACTATGGCTACACCTTC.

The rearrangement uses TRBV5-1 and TRBJ1-2; D may be TRBD1 (5 bases). CDR1 SGHRS and CDR2 YFSETQ come from the germline V gene. Trimming removed 0 bases at V and 5 bases at J, with 14 bases between. The CDR3 has 15 residues. This CDR3 is CASSLAQAGSYGYTF. As DNA, the CDR3 is TGCGCCAGCAGCTTGGCTCAGGCAGGGTCATATGGCTACACCTTC.

Of note for this clone: A junction boundary mismatches the germline segment, possibly from a read error. The chain has TRBV5-1 and TRBJ2-6, with TRBD2 matching 7 bases. The CDR3 extends over 18 amino acids. Germline CDR1 is SGHRS and CDR2 is YFSETQ. The CDR3 coding sequence is TGCGCCAGCAGCTTGGGGCCCAAGCGGGACTCTGGGGCCAACGTGCTGACTTTC. Translation: CASSLGPKRDSGANVLTF. The whole variable domain, filled in from reference TRBV5-1 and TRBJ2-6, reads KAGVTQTPRYLIKTRGQQVTLSCSPISGHRSVSWYQQTPGQGLQFLFEYFSETQRNKGNFPGRFSGRQFSNSRSEMNVSTLELGDSALYLCASSLGPKRDSGANVLTFGAGSRLTVL.

The chain combines TRBV28 with TRBJ1-3; D possibly corresponds to TRBD1 (6 bases). Trimming took 1 base from V and 2 from J, leaving 9 bases between them. The CDR3 runs to 15 residues. Germline V gene sequence: CDR1 MDHEN, CDR2 SYDVKM. The CDR3 reads CASSLFPGAGNTIYF. CDR3 sequence (DNA): TGTGCCAGCAGTTTATTTCCAGGGGCTGGAAACACCATATATTTT.

The CDR3 coding sequence is TGTGCCAGCAGCGAGGGGTCTCAGGGTACCTATGGCTACACCTTC. Protein: CASSEGSQGTYGYTF. The chain is built from TRBV9 and TRBJ1-2, with D perhaps matching TRBD1 (5 bases). CDR3 length equals 15 residues. V gave up 3 bases and J gave up 4 bases, with 16 bases separating them. Germline CDR1 is SGDLS and CDR2 is YYNGEE.

In DNA, the CDR3 is TGTGCCAGCAGCTTAGCGGGGGACAAAAGATTTCACACTGAAGCTTTCTTT. This sequence encodes CASSLAGDKRFHTEAFF. The chain employs TRBV7-9 and TRBJ1-1; TRBD1 is a possible D gene (6 bases). This CDR3 has 17 residues. Germline V gene sequence: CDR1 SEHNR, CDR2 FQNEAQ (reference sequence). V gave up 0 bases and J gave up 3 bases, with 17 bases separating them.

V is TRBV6-5 and J is TRBJ2-3; perhaps TRBD2 as D (6 bases). This CDR3 is 15 amino acids long. Germline V gene data show CDR1 as MNHEY and CDR2 as SVGAGI. V was clipped by 6 bases and J by 7 bases, with 20 bases between them. The CDR3 bases are TGTGCCAGCAGCCCCGGGGGTGGGGGGTTGAATACGCAGTATTTT. Its translation: CASSPGGGGLNTQYF.